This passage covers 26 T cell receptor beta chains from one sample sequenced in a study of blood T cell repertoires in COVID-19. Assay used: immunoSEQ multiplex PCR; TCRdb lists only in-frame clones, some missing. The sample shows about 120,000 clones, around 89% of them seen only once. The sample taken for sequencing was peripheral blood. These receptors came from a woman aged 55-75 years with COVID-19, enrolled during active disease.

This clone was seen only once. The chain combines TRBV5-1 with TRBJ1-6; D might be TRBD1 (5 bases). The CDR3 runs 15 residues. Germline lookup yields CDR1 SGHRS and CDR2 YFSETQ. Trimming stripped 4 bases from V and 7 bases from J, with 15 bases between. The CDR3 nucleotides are TGCGCCAGCAGCCCGGACACGGGCCGGAATTCACCCCTCCACTTT. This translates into CASSPDTGRNSPLHF.

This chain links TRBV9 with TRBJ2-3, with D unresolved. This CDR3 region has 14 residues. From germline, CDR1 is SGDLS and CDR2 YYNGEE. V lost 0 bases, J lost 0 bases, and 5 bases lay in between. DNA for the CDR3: TGTGCCAGCAGCGTAGCTCGGAGCACAGATACGCAGTATTTT. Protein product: CASSVARSTDTQYF. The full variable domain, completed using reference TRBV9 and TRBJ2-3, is DSGVTQTPKHLITATGQRVTLRCSPRSGDLSVYWYQQSLDQGLQFLIQYYNGEERAKGNILERFSAQQFPDLHSELNLSSLELGDSALYFCASSVARSTDTQYFGPGTRLTVL.

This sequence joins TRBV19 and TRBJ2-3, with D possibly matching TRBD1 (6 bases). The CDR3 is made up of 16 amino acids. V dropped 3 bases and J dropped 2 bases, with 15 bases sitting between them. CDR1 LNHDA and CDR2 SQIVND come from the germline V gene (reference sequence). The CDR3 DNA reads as TGTGCCAGTAGTATCCAAGGACAGCGCCACACAGATACGCAGTATTTT. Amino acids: CASSIQGQRHTDTQYF.

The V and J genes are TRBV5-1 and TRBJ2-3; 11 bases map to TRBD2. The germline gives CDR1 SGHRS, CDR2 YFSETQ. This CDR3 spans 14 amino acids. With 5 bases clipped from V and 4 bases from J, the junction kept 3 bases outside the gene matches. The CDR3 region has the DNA TGCGCCAGCAGGGATAGCGGGGGGGCAGATACGCAGTATTTT. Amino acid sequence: CASRDSGGADTQYF.

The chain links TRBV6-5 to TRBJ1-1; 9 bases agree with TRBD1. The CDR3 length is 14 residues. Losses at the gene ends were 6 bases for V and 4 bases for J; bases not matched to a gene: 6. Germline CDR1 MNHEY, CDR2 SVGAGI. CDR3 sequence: CASSRDRASTEAFF. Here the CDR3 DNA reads TGTGCCAGCAGCCGGGACAGGGCGAGCACTGAAGCTTTCTTT.

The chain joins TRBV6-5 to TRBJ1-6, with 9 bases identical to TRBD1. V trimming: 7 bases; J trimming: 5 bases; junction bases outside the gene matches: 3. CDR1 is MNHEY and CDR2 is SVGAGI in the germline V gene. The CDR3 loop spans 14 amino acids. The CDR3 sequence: CASTRQGDNSPLHF. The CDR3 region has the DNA TGTGCCAGCACCAGACAGGGGGATAATTCACCCCTCCACTTT.

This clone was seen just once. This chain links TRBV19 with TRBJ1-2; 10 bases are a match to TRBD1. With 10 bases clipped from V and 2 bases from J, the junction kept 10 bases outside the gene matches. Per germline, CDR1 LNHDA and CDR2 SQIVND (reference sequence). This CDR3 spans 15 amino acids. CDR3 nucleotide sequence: TGTGCCACGCAGGGGTGGGGACAGGGGAACTATGGCTACACCTTC. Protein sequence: CATQGWGQGNYGYTF.

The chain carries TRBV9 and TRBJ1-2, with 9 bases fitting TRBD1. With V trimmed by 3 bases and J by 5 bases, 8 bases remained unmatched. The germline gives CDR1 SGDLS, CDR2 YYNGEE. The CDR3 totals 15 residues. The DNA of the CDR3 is TGTGCCAGCAGCGACATGGACAGGGGTCTGTATGGCTACACCTTC. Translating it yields CASSDMDRGLYGYTF.

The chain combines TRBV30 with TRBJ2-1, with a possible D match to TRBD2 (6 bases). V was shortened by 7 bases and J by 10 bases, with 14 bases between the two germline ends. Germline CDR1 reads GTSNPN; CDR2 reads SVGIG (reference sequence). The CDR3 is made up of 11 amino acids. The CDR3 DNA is TGTGCCTTCCGAGATGCGGGAGAGCAGTTCTTC. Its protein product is CAFRDAGEQFF.

The chain's CDR3 is CASSFGFGLANEQFF. Here the CDR3 DNA reads TGTGCCAGCAGCTTCGGGTTTGGGCTAGCCAATGAGCAGTTCTTC. The chain combines TRBV11-1 with TRBJ2-1, with D possibly being TRBD2 (5 bases). Germline V gene lookup returns CDR1 SGHAT and CDR2 FQDESV (reference sequence). The CDR3 covers 15 residues. V lost 3 bases and J lost 6, with 15 bases in between.

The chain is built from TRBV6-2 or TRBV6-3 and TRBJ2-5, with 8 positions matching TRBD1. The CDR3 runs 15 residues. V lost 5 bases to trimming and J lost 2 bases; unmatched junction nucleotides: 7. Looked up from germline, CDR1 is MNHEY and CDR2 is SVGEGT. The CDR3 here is CASSTRTGWQETQYF. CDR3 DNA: TGTGCCAGCAGTACAAGGACAGGGTGGCAAGAGACCCAGTACTTC.

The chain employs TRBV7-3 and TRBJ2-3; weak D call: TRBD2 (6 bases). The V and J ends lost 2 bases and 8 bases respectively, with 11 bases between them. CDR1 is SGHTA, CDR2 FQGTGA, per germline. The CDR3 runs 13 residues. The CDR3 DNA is TGTGCCAGCAGCTTATCGGGGGAGGCTACGCAGTATTTT. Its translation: CASSLSGEATQYF. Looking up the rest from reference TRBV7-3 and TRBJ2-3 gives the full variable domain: GAGVSQTPSNKVTEKGKYVELRCDPISGHTALYWYRQSLGQGPEFLIYFQGTGAADDSGLPNDRFFAVRPEGSVSTLKIQRTERGDSAVYLCASSLSGEATQYFGPGTRLTVL.

CDR3 in amino acids: CASSERGSGNYNSPLHF. The CDR3 nucleotides read TGTGCCAGCAGTGAAAGGGGGTCGGGCAATTATAATTCACCCCTCCACTTT. V and J are TRBV6-1 and TRBJ1-6, with a tentative D call TRBD1 (6 bases). The CDR3 runs to 17 residues. V lost 2 bases and J 4 bases, leaving 15 bases between the germline ends. Germline assignment: CDR1 MNHNS and CDR2 SASEGT.

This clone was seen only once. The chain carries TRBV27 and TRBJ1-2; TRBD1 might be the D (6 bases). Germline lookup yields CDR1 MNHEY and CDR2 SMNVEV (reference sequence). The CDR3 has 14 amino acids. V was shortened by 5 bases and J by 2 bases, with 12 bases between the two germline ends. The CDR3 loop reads CASSPDSRNYGYTF. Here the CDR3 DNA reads TGTGCCAGCAGTCCGGACAGTAGGAACTATGGCTACACCTTC.

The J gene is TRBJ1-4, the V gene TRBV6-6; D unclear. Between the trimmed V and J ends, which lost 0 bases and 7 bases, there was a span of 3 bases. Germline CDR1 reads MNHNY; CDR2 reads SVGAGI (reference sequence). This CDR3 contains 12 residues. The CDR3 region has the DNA TGTGCCAGCAGTTACTCGAGTGAAAAACTGTTTTTT. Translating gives CASSYSSEKLFF.

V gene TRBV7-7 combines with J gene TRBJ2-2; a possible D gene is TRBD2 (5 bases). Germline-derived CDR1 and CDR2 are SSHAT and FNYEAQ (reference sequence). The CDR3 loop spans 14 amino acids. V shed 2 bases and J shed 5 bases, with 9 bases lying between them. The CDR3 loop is CASSLRGSTGELFF. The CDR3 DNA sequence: TGTGCCAGCAGCTTACGAGGGAGTACCGGGGAGCTGTTTTTT.

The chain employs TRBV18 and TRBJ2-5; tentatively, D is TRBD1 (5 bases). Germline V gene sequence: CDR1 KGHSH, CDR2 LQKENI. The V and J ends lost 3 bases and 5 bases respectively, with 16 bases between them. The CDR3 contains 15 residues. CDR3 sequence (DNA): TGTGCCAGCTCACCGTCTGCAGGGTCTGGTGAGACCCAGTACTTC. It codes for CASSPSAGSGETQYF.

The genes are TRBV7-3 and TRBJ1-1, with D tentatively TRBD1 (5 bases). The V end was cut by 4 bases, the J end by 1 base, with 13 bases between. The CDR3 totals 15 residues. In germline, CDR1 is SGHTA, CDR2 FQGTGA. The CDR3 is CASSSNPGGNTEAFF. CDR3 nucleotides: TGTGCCAGCAGCTCTAACCCGGGGGGGAACACTGAAGCTTTCTTT. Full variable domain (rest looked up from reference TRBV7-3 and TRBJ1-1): GAGVSQTPSNKVTEKGKYVELRCDPISGHTALYWYRQSLGQGPEFLIYFQGTGAADDSGLPNDRFFAVRPEGSVSTLKIQRTERGDSAVYLCASSSNPGGNTEAFFGQGTRLTVV.

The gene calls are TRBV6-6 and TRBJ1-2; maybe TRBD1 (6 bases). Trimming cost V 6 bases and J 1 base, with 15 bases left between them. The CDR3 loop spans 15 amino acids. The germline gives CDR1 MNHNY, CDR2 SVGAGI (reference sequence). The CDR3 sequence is CASSYPGHDNYGYTF. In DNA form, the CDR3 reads TGTGCCAGCAGCTACCCGGGACACGATAACTATGGCTACACCTTC.

The CDR3 sequence: CASSRFGQTGANVLTF. The CDR3 region has the DNA TGTGCCAGCAGCCGATTTGGGCAAACTGGGGCCAACGTCCTGACTTTC. This rearrangement joins TRBV5-4 to TRBJ2-6; D is unresolved. CDR3 length: 16 residues. The V gene's germline CDR1 is SGHNT and CDR2 YYREEE (reference sequence). Trimming removed 4 bases from V and 2 bases from J, with 13 bases in between.

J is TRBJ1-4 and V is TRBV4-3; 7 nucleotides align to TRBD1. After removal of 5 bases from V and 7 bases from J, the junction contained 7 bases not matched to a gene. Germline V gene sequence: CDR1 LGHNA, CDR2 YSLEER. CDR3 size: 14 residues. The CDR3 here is CASSLSGTAEKLFF. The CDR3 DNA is TGCGCCAGCAGCTTGTCCGGGACAGCTGAAAAACTGTTTTTT.

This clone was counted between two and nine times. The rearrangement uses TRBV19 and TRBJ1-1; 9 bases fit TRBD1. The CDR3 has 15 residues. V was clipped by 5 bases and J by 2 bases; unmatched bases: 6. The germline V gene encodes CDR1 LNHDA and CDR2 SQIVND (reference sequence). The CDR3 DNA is TGTGCCAGTAGTTATGGGACAGGGAGTAACACTGAAGCTTTCTTT. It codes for CASSYGTGSNTEAFF.

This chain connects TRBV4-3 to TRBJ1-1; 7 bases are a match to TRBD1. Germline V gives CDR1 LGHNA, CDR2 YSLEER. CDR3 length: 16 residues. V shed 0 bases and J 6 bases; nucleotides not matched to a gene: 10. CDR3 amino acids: CASSQDRAQGIAEAFF. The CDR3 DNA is TGCGCCAGCAGCCAAGATCGGGCACAGGGGATCGCTGAAGCTTTCTTT.

CDR3 in DNA: TGTGCCAGCAGTGAGTTGGCAGGCCTTAACTATGGCTACACCTTC. This translates into CASSELAGLNYGYTF. J is TRBJ1-2 and V is TRBV6-1; the D is unclear. This CDR3 spans 15 amino acids. The germline V gene encodes CDR1 MNHNS and CDR2 SASEGT. The germline V and J ends were trimmed by 3 bases and 1 base, with 12 bases remaining between them.

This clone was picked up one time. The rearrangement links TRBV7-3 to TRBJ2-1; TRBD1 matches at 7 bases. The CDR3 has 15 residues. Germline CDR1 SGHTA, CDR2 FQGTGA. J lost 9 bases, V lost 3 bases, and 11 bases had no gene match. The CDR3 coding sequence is TGTGCCAGCAGCTTCGACAGGGTCGGAACGACTGAGCAGTTCTTC. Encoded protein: CASSFDRVGTTEQFF.

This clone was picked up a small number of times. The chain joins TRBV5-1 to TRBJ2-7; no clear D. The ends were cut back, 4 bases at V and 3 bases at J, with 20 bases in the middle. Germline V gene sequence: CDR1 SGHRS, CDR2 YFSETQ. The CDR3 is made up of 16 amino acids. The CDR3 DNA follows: TGCGCCAGCAGCCCCCGCCGGATCCAACCGGGCTACGAGCAGTACTTC. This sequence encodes CASSPRRIQPGYEQYF.